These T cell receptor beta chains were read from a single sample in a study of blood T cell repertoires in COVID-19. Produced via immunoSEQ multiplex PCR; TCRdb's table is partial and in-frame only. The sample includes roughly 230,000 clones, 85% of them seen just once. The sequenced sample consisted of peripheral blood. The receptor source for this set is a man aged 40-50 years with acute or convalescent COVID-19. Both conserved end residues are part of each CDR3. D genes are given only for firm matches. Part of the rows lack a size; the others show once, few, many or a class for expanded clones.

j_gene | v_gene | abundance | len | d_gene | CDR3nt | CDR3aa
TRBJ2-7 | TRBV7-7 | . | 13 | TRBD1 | TGTGCTAGCAGCTTAGGACAGGGTGGCGAGCAGTACTTC | CASSLGQGGEQYF
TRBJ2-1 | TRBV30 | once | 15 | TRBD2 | TGTGCCTGGAGTACGGGGTTAGCGGGGGCTGGTGAGCAGTTCTTC | CAWSTGLAGAGEQFF
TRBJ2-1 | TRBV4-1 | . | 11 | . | TGCGCCAGCAGCCGGGGAGGTGAGCAGTTCTTC | CASSRGGEQFF
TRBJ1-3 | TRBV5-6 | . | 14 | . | TGTGCCAGCAGCTCGGATCGGGGGGGAAACACCATATATTTT | CASSSDRGGNTIYF
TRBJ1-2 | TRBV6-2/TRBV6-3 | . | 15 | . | TGTGCCAGCAGTTACCCCCAGGGGCTTAACTATGGCTACACCTTC | CASSYPQGLNYGYTF
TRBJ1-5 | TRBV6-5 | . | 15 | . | TGTGCCAGCAGAGAGGGGGGGAATAGCAATCAGCCCCAGCATTTT | CASREGGNSNQPQHF
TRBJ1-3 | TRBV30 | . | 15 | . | TGTGCCTGGAGTATAGGGGTCTACTCTGGAAACACCATATATTTT | CAWSIGVYSGNTIYF
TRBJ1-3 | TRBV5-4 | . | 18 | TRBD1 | TGTGCCAGCAGCTTGAAGGGGGACAGGGGGTCCTCTGGAAACACCATATATTTT | CASSLKGDRGSSGNTIYF
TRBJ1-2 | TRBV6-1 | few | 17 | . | TGTGCCAGCAGTGTACGAGGCGCGGACTTGATTAGGCGTGGCTACACCTTC | CASSVRGADLIRRGYTF
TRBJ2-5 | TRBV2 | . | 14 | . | TGTGCCAGCAGCCAATCGCAGGTTGTAGAGACCCAGTACTTC | CASSQSQVVETQYF
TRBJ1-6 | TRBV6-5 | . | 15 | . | TGTGCCAGCAGTTACTCTGCAGGGTATAATTCACCCCTCCACTTT | CASSYSAGYNSPLHF
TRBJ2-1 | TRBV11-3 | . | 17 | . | TGTGCCAGCAGCTCCTCATGGGGACCTGGGGGACATAATGAGCAGTTCTTC | CASSSSWGPGGHNEQFF
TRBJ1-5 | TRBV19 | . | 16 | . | TGTGCCAGTAGTGTGTTCGGGGGTCGGGGCAATCAGCCCCAGCATTTT | CASSVFGGRGNQPQHF
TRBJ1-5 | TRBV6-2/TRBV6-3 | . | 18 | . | TGTGCCAGCAGTTTTAATCCCACGGTCGGGGGTTATGATCAGCCCCAGCATTTT | CASSFNPTVGGYDQPQHF
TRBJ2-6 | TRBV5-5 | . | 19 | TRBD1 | TGTGCCAGCAGGACGAACATGGGACAGAGACTCTCTGGGGCCAACGTCCTGACTTTC | CASRTNMGQRLSGANVLTF
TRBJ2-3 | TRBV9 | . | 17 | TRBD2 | TGTGCCAGCAGCCCCGTGACTAGCGGGGGTTATGTAGATACGCAGTATTTT | CASSPVTSGGYVDTQYF
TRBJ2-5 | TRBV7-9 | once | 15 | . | TGTGCCAGCAGCTTTGGCGGACTTATTGAAGAGACCCAGTACTTC | CASSFGGLIEETQYF
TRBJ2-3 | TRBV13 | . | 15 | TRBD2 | TGTGCCAGCAGCTCAGCGGGACTCTACACAGATACGCAGTATTTT | CASSSAGLYTDTQYF
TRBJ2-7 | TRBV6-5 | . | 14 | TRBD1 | TGTGCCAGCAGTTACACAGGGGGCAGGTACGAGCAGTACTTC | CASSYTGGRYEQYF
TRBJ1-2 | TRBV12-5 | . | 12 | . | TGTGCTAGTGGTCCTGGACAAAATGGCTACACCTTC | CASGPGQNGYTF
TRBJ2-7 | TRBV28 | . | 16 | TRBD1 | TGTGCCAGCAGTCCCCCCGACAGGGGGTCAATCTACGAGCAGTACTTC | CASSPPDRGSIYEQYF
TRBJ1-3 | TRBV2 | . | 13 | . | TGTGCCAGCAGTGACACAGGTGGAAACACCATATATTTT | CASSDTGGNTIYF
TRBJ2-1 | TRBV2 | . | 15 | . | TGTGCCAGCAGTGGTCGACAGGAGGTGGCCGATGAGCAGTTCTTC | CASSGRQEVADEQFF
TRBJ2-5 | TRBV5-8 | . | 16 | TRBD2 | TGTGCCAGCAGCTTACTAGCGGGGGTCCTCCAAGAGACCCAGTACTTC | CASSLLAGVLQETQYF
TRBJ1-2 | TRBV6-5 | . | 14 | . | TGTGCCAGCAGACGGGGGGGCAAACAGGGCGGCTACACCTTC | CASRRGGKQGGYTF
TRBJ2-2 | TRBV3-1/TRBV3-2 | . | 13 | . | TGTGCCAGTAACAGGGCTGACACCGGGGAGCTGTTTTTT | CASNRADTGELFF